The sequence of this T cell receptor (beta chain) was determined in a study of T cell repertoires in cytomegalovirus infection. TCRdb processed the reads anew with MiXCR; each CDR3 protein has one entry. The sample shows about 900,000 distinct CDR3 sequences, 25% to 40% of them seen only once. A note on this clonotype: The antigen is undetermined.

After removal of 6 bases from V and 9 bases from J, the junction contained 4 bases not matched to a gene. Germline assignment: CDR1 MNHNS and CDR2 SASEGT. The CDR3 spans 13 residues. V gene TRBV6-1 combines with J gene TRBJ1-6; TRBD1 matches 8 bases. The sequence came from a human donor in good health (CMV status not recorded). Some clones in this sample may be carry-over from other donors' samples. Source: cultured CD8+ T cells from PBMCs, taken from culture after CMV antigen stimulation. DNA for the CDR3: TGTGCCAGCAGGGACAGGGAGAGTTCACCCCTCCACTTT. Translating it yields CASRDRESSPLHF.